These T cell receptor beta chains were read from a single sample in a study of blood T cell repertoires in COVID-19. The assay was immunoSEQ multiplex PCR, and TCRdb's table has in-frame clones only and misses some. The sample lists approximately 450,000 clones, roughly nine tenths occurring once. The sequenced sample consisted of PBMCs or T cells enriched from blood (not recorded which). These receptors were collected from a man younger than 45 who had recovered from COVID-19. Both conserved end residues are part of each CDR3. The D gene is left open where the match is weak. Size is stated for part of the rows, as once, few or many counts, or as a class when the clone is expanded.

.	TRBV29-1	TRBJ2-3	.	TGCAGCGTTGAAGAGGGAGCTAGCAGAGCGCAGTATTTT	CSVEEGASRAQYF
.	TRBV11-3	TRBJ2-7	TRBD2	TGTGCCAGCAGCTTGGCTAGCGGGAGCGGCGAGCAGTACTTC	CASSLASGSGEQYF
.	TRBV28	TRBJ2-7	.	TGTGCCAGCAGTTTCCGGACACCAGCCACCTTCTCCTACGAGCAGTACTTC	CASSFRTPATFSYEQYF
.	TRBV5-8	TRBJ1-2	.	TGTGCCAGCAGCTTCGGGTCGGACACCATTTATGGCTACACCTTC	CASSFGSDTIYGYTF
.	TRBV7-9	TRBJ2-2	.	TGTGCCAGCAGTCCCGCGAACACCGGGGAGCTGTTTTTT	CASSPANTGELFF
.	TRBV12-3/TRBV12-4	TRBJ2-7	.	TGTGCCAGCAGCCTTGGCCTCTACGAGCAGTACTTC	CASSLGLYEQYF
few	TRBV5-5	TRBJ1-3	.	TGTGCCAGCAGCGCAACAGGGTCGAGCTCTGGAAACACCATATATTTT	CASSATGSSSGNTIYF
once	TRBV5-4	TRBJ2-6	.	TGTGCCAGCAGCTTGGGGGCCAGTCCTGGGGCCAACGTCCTGACTTTC	CASSLGASPGANVLTF
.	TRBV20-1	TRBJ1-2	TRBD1	TGCAGTGCTACAGACAGGGCTGGCTACACCTTC	CSATDRAGYTF
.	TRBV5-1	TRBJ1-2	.	TGCGCCAGCAGCTATACAGAATATGGCTACACCTTC	CASSYTEYGYTF
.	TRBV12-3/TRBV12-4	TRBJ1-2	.	TGTGCCAGCAGTAGGGGACTAAACTATGGCTACACCTTC	CASSRGLNYGYTF
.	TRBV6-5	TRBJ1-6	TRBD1	TGTGCCAGCAGTTCCGGGACAGGGGGTTCACCCCTCCACTTT	CASSSGTGGSPLHF
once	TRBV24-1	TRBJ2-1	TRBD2	TGTGCCACCAGTGATTCCGGCCCGGGACTAGCGGGAGGCCAAAACTACAATGAGCAGTTCTTC	CATSDSGPGLAGGQNYNEQFF
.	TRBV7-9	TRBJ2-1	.	TGTGCCAGCAGCAAACCCGGGAATAACAATGAGCAGTTCTTC	CASSKPGNNNEQFF
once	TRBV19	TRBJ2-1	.	TGTGCCAGTAGTCTGAGGGGACAAAGCTGGTACAATGAGCAGTTCTTC	CASSLRGQSWYNEQFF
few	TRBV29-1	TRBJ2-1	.	TGCAGCGTTGATTGGCGGAACTACAATGAGCAGTTCTTC	CSVDWRNYNEQFF
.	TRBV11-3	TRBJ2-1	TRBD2	TGTGCCAGCAGCTTGCGAGGACTAGCGGGAGCCCATGAGCAGTTCTTC	CASSLRGLAGAHEQFF
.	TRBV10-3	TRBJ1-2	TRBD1	TGTGCCATCATGCAGGACAGGGGCAGTGGCTACACCTTC	CAIMQDRGSGYTF
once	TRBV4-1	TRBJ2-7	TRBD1	TGCGCCAGCAGCCTGGACAGGGGGCGCTACGAGCAGTACTTC	CASSLDRGRYEQYF
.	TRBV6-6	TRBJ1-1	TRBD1	TGTGCCAGCAGTTCAGGGGGCGGGCGGCGTTCTGAAGCTTTCTTT	CASSSGGGRRSEAFF
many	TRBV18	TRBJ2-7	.	TGTGCCAGCTCACCAGGGACTGGGGAGCAGTACTTC	CASSPGTGEQYF
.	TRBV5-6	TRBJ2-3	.	TGTGCCAGCAGCCTTGACAGTCTCACAGATACGCAGTATTTT	CASSLDSLTDTQYF
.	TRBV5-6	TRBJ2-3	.	TGTGCCAGCAGCTTGCTGCCGGGTGAGACTGATACGCAGTATTTT	CASSLLPGETDTQYF
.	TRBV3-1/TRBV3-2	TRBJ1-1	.	TGTGCCAGCAGCCCCCCTCGGGGACTCATGAAAGCTTTCTTT	CASSPPRGLMKAFF
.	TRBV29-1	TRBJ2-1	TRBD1	TGCAGCGTTTACCGGGACAGCTACAATGAGCAGTTCTTC	CSVYRDSYNEQFF
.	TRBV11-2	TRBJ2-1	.	TGTGCCAGCAGCTTAGATATGAGGGATGAGCAGTTCTTC	CASSLDMRDEQFF
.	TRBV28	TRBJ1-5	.	TGTGCCAGCAGTTTATTCGGACAGATTAGCAATCAGCCCCAGCATTTT	CASSLFGQISNQPQHF
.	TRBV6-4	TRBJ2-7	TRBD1	TGTGCCAGCAGTGTAGACAGGGGGTACGAGCAGTACTTC	CASSVDRGYEQYF
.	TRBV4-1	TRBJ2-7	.	TGCGCCAGCAGCCAAGAAAGGGGTAATCTCGACGAGCAGTACTTC	CASSQERGNLDEQYF
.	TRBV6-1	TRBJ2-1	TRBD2	TGTGCCAGCAGTGTTTCTAGCGGGAGGGCCGTCTATGAGCAGTTCTTC	CASSVSSGRAVYEQFF
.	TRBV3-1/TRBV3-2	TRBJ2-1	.	TGTGCCAGCAGCCAAGCTAGGGAGCAGTTCTTC	CASSQAREQFF
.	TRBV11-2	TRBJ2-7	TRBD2	TGTGCCAGCAGCTTTGGGGCTAGCGGGAGGTACGAGCAGTACTTC	CASSFGASGRYEQYF
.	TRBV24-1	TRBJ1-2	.	TGTGCCACCAGTGATTTGTCCCCTATTCATAAGCTTAACTATGGCTACACCTTC	CATSDLSPIHKLNYGYTF
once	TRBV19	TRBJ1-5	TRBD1	TGTGCCAGTAGTACCCCCGGGACAGGGTTAGGGAAGCCCCAGCATTTT	CASSTPGTGLGKPQHF
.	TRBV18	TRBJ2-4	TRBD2	TGTGCCAGCTCGCAGGGACTAGCGATTGGAGGCGCCACAAAAAACATTCAGTACTTC	CASSQGLAIGGATKNIQYF
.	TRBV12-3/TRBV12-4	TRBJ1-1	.	TGTGCCAGCAGTTCCACCGGGACTGAAGCTTTCTTT	CASSSTGTEAFF
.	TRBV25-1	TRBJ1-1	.	TGTGCCAGCAGTGAATACGAGGAGCACACTGAAGCTTTCTTT	CASSEYEEHTEAFF
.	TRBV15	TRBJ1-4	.	TGTGCCACCAGCAGGCGGCGGGTAGCTAATGAAAAACTGTTTTTT	CATSRRRVANEKLFF
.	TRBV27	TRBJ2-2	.	TGTGCCAGCACCCCCGGCACCGGGGAGCTGTTTTTT	CASTPGTGELFF
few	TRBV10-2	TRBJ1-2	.	TGCGCCAGCAGCGGGAACTATGGCTACACCTTC	CASSGNYGYTF
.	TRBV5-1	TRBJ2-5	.	TGCGCCAGCAGCTTGGCTACGCGGGATCCAGAGACCCAGTACTTC	CASSLATRDPETQYF
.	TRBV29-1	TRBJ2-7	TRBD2	TGCAGCGTTGAGTCTAGCGGGAGATCTGCCGAGCAGTACTTC	CSVESSGRSAEQYF
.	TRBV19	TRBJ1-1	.	TGTGCCAGTAGTATCCGGACAGCTGAGGGCACTGAAGCTTTCTTT	CASSIRTAEGTEAFF
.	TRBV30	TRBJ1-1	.	TGTGCCTGGACCAGGGCGGACACTGAAGCTTTCTTT	CAWTRADTEAFF
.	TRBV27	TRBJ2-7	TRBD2	TGTGCCAGCAGCCCGATTCTAGCGGGAACCTACGAGCAGTACTTC	CASSPILAGTYEQYF
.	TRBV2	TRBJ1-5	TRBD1	TGTGCCAGTTCCGGGACAGGGGACAATCAGCCCCAGCATTTT	CASSGTGDNQPQHF
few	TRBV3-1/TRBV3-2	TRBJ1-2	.	TGTGCCAGCAGCCAAGGGGGCGGGATCGACTATGGCTACACCTTC	CASSQGGGIDYGYTF
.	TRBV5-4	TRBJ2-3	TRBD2	TGTGCCAGCAGCTTGGTCGTCCTAGCGGGAGGCTCTAGCACAGATACGCAGTATTTT	CASSLVVLAGGSSTDTQYF